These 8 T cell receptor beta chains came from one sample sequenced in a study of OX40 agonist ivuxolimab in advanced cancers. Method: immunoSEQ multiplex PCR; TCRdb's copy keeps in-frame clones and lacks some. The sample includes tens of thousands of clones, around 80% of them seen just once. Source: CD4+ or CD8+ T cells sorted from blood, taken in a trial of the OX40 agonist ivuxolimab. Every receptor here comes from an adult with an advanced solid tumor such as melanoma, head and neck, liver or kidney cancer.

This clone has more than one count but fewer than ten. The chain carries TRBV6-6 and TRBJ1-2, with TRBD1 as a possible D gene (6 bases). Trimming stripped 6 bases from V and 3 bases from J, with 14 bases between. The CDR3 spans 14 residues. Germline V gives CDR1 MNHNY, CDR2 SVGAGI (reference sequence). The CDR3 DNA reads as TGTGCCAGCAGGCTATACACAGGGCACTATGGCTACACCTTC. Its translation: CASRLYTGHYGYTF.

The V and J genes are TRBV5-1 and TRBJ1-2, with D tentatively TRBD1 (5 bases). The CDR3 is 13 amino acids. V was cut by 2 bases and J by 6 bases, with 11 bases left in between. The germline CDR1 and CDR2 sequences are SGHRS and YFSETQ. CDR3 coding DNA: TGCGCCAGCAGCTTCGGCAGGGCGGATGGCTACACCTTC. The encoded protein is CASSFGRADGYTF.

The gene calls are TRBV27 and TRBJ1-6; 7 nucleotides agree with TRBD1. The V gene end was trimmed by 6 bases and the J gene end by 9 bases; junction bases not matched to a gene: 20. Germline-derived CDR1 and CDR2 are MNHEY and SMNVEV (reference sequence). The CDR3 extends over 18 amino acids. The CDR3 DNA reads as TGTGCCAGCAGCCACATCAGGGGGACACAGGGGCTAGGTTCACCCCTCCACTTT. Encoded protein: CASSHIRGTQGLGSPLHF.

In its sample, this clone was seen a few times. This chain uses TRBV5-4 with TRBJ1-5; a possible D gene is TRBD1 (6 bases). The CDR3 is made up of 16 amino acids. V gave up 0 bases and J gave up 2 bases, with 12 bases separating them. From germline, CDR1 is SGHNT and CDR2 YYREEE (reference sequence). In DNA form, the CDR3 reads TGTGCCAGCAGCTTGGGTGGGGGCGCAGGCAATCAGCCCCAGCATTTT. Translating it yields CASSLGGGAGNQPQHF.

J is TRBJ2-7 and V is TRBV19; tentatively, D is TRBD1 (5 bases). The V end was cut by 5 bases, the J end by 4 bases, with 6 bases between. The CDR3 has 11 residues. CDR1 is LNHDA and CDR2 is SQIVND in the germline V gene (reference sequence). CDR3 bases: TGTGCCAGTAGTGACAGATACGAGCAGTACTTC. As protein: CASSDRYEQYF.

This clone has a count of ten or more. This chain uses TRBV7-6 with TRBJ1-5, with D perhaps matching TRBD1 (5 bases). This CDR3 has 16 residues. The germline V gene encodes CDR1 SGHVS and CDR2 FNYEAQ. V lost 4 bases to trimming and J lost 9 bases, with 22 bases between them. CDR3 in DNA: TGTGCCAGCAGCTCCAGTGGGGGTCGAGTGCAGGTGCCCCAGCATTTT. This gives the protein CASSSSGGRVQVPQHF.

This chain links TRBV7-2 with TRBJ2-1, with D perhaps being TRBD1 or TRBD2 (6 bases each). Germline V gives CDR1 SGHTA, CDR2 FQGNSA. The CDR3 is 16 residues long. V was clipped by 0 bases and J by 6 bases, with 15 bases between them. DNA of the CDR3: TGTGCCAGCAGCTTAGCGCTCGGGGGCGCAATCAATGAGCAGTTCTTC. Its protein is CASSLALGGAINEQFF.

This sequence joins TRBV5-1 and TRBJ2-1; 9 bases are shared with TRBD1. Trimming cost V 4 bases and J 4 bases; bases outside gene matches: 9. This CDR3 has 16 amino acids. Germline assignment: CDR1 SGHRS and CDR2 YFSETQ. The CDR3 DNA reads TGCGCCAGCAGCGTGGACGGGACAGGGCTTTACAATGAGCAGTTCTTC. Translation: CASSVDGTGLYNEQFF.